The 27 T cell receptor beta chains below were found in one sample sequenced in a study of cytomegalovirus exposure and HLA in healthy donors. This PCR relied on a set of 60 Vbeta primers and 13 Jbeta primers. Assay used: immunoSEQ multiplex PCR; TCRdb lists only in-frame clones, some missing. The sample lists some 110,000 clones, over 60% occurring once. The sample comprised PBMCs. The receptor source for this set is a man aged 60 to 75 in good health and CMV-seropositive.

The gene calls are TRBV6-1 and TRBJ2-1; 8 bases are shared with TRBD1. With 4 bases clipped from V and 10 bases from J, the junction kept 12 bases outside the gene matches. This CDR3 is built from 15 residues. Germline V gene sequence: CDR1 MNHNS, CDR2 SASEGT. The CDR3 DNA is TGTGCCAGCAGTGTAATGACCGGACAGGGAACAGAGCAGTTCTTC. This sequence encodes CASSVMTGQGTEQFF.

CDR3 nucleotides: TGTGCCAGCTCACCTTCGGGACAGGGGGCTGAAGCTTTCTTT. It codes for CASSPSGQGAEAFF. The genes are TRBV18 and TRBJ1-1; 11 bases are shared with TRBD1. The CDR3 sequence is 14 residues long. CDR1 and CDR2 (germline): KGHSH, LQKENI. The trim removed 3 bases at V and 6 bases at J, leaving 3 bases unmatched.

The J gene is TRBJ1-5, the V gene TRBV5-8; D remains unclear. The CDR3 extends over 15 amino acids. V was cut by 5 bases and J by 3 bases, with 15 bases left in between. Germline V gene data show CDR1 as SGHTS and CDR2 as YDEGEE. CDR3 in DNA: TGTGCCAGCAGTTCCGGTGGGCGTCACAATCAGCCCCAGCATTTT. It specifies CASSSGGRHNQPQHF.

Comment on this clone: One junction end does not reproduce the germline sequence, and a read error may be involved. The chain recombines TRBV7-9 with TRBJ2-7; D call uncertain. Germline assignment: CDR1 SEHNR and CDR2 FQNEAQ (reference sequence). This CDR3 comprises 15 residues. The CDR3 loop reads CSSSLVGDPAYEQYF. CDR3 coding DNA: TGTTCCAGCAGCTTAGTTGGAGACCCAGCCTACGAGCAGTACTTC.

The chain joins TRBV6-1 to TRBJ1-2; 7 nucleotides agree with TRBD1. V lost 6 bases, J lost 3 bases, and 10 bases stayed unmatched. Germline values: CDR1 MNHNS, CDR2 SASEGT. CDR3 length: 15 amino acids. This CDR3 is CASSNLDRAYYGYTF. In nucleotides, the CDR3 is TGTGCCAGCAGCAACTTAGACAGGGCCTACTATGGCTACACCTTC.

The rearrangement uses TRBV19 and TRBJ2-5, with TRBD2 identical over 7 bases. Per germline, CDR1 LNHDA and CDR2 SQIVND (reference sequence). This CDR3 has 15 residues. V was clipped by 4 bases and J by 2 bases; unmatched bases: 7. As DNA, the CDR3 is TGTGCCAGTAGTAGCGCTCCGGGACTACAAGAGACCCAGTACTTC. It codes for CASSSAPGLQETQYF.

The chain recombines TRBV19 with TRBJ1-5; 10 nucleotides line up with TRBD1. After removal of 7 bases from V and 4 bases from J, the junction contained 7 bases not matched to a gene. There are 15 residues in the CDR3. Germline V gene data show CDR1 as LNHDA and CDR2 as SQIVND (reference sequence). As DNA, the CDR3 is TGTGCCAGTACCATGGGACAGGGGTTTAATCAGCCCCAGCATTTT. This codes for CASTMGQGFNQPQHF.

The DNA of the CDR3 is TGTGCCAGCAGTGAATGGACTAGCAGGTACGAGCAGTACTTC. Protein product: CASSEWTSRYEQYF. This rearrangement joins TRBV2 to TRBJ2-7, with TRBD2 matching 8 bases. This CDR3 region has 14 residues. CDR1 SNHLY and CDR2 FYNNEI come from the germline V gene. V lost 2 bases to trimming and J lost 4 bases; unmatched junction nucleotides: 4. Looking up the rest from reference TRBV2 and TRBJ2-7 gives the full variable domain: EPEVTQTPSHQVTQMGQEVILRCVPISNHLYFYWYRQILGQKVEFLVSFYNNEISEKSEIFDDQFSVERPDGSNFTLKIRSTKLEDSAMYFCASSEWTSRYEQYFGPGTRLTVT.

The chain links TRBV5-4 to TRBJ2-3; 10 bases are shared with TRBD2. Germline loops: CDR1 SGHNT, CDR2 YYREEE (reference sequence). The CDR3 length is 16 residues. With 5 bases clipped from V and 4 bases from J, the junction kept 10 bases outside the gene matches. The CDR3 DNA is TGTGCCAGCAGTATCGCTAGCGGGGGTAGGTCAGATACGCAGTATTTT. Its protein product is CASSIASGGRSDTQYF.

The chain links TRBV5-1 to TRBJ2-5; 12 positions match TRBD2. This CDR3 spans 16 amino acids. Germline V lookup: CDR1 SGHRS, CDR2 YFSETQ. Losses at the gene ends were 4 bases for V and 2 bases for J; bases not matched to a gene: 6. CDR3 nucleotide sequence: TGCGCCAGCAGCAAGACGACTAGCGGGAGTCAAGAGACCCAGTACTTC. Translated, it gives CASSKTTSGSQETQYF.

This clone has only one observation. This rearrangement joins TRBV28 to TRBJ2-7; perhaps TRBD2 as D (5 bases). With 6 bases removed from V and 4 bases from J, the gap between germline ends came to 13 bases. The CDR3 runs 13 residues. Looked up from germline, CDR1 is MDHEN and CDR2 is SYDVKM. In DNA form, the CDR3 reads TGTGCCAGCAGATCTTCCGGGATGTACGAGCAGTACTTC. Amino acid sequence: CASRSSGMYEQYF.

This chain uses TRBV5-1 with TRBJ1-2; perhaps TRBD1 as D (6 bases). This CDR3 is built from 13 residues. Trimming left V 4 bases short and J 2 bases short, with 9 bases between. Germline V CDR1 and CDR2: SGHRS, YFSETQ. CDR3 loop: CASSTGYNYGYTF. Here the CDR3 DNA reads TGCGCCAGCAGCACAGGGTACAACTATGGCTACACCTTC.

The chain uses TRBV5-4 and TRBJ1-4, with unresolved D. Germline loops: CDR1 SGHNT, CDR2 YYREEE (reference sequence). The CDR3 sequence is 17 residues long. Trimming removed 1 base at V and 2 bases at J, with 15 bases between. The CDR3 protein is CASSLWKGDRTNEKLFF. CDR3 nucleotide sequence: TGTGCCAGCAGCTTGTGGAAGGGAGATAGGACTAATGAAAAACTGTTTTTT.

The V and J genes are TRBV10-1 and TRBJ2-7, with TRBD2 matching over 8 bases. V shed 4 bases and J 3 bases; nucleotides not matched to a gene: 8. This CDR3 comprises 15 residues. Germline loops: CDR1 WNHNN, CDR2 SYGVQD (reference sequence). The CDR3 sequence is CASSASGGAVYEQYF. DNA of the CDR3: TGCGCCAGCAGTGCCTCGGGGGGGGCGGTCTACGAGCAGTACTTC.

This clone was seen a handful of times. This chain joins TRBV28 and TRBJ2-6; D ambiguous. Between the trimmed V and J ends, which lost 4 bases and 2 bases, there was a span of 9 bases. This CDR3 is built from 15 residues. The germline gives CDR1 MDHEN, CDR2 SYDVKM. The chain's CDR3 is CASSSLRTGANVLTF. The CDR3 bases are TGTGCCAGCAGTTCCCTTAGAACTGGGGCCAACGTCCTGACTTTC.

This clone was counted between two and nine times. The chain employs TRBV5-4 and TRBJ1-6; 9 bases are a match to TRBD1. The ends lost 4 bases at V and 3 bases at J; junction bases unmatched: 5. The CDR3 length is 16 residues. Germline CDR1 reads SGHNT; CDR2 reads YYREEE (reference sequence). The CDR3 DNA is TGTGCCAGCAGCCCAGGGACAGGGAACTATAATTCACCCCTCCACTTT. It is translated as CASSPGTGNYNSPLHF. Variable domain in full (rest from reference TRBV5-4 and TRBJ1-6): ETGVTQSPTHLIKTRGQQVTLRCSSQSGHNTVSWYQQALGQGPQFIFQYYREEENGRGNFPPRFSGLQFPNYSSELNVNALELDDSALYLCASSPGTGNYNSPLHFGNGTRLTVT.

The chain uses TRBV5-1 and TRBJ2-5; 8 nucleotides agree with TRBD2. Trimming at V came to 5 bases and at J to 1 base, leaving 1 base not matched to a gene. Germline lookup yields CDR1 SGHRS and CDR2 YFSETQ. The CDR3 totals 13 residues. CDR3 DNA: TGCGCCAGCAGGCTAGCGGGCCAAGAGACCCAGTACTTC. This gives the protein CASRLAGQETQYF.

The rearrangement uses TRBV6-1 and TRBJ2-1; 7 bases line up with TRBD2. The J segment lost 4 bases and the V segment lost 4 bases, leaving 7 bases of the junction unmatched. This CDR3 comprises 15 residues. Germline loops: CDR1 MNHNS, CDR2 SASEGT. The CDR3 coding sequence is TGTGCCAGCAGTGGACGGCTAGCGGTTTACAATGAGCAGTTCTTC. Its translation: CASSGRLAVYNEQFF.

This clone was counted between two and nine times. The chain recombines TRBV7-2 with TRBJ2-1; 8 nucleotides agree with TRBD2. V lost 1 base and J lost 12; bases outside the gene matches: 2. Germline CDR1 SGHTA, CDR2 FQGNSA. This CDR3 has 12 amino acids. The CDR3 DNA follows: TGTGCCAGCAGCTTAGTAAGCGGGGGGCAGTTCTTC. Amino acid sequence: CASSLVSGGQFF.

The gene calls are TRBV28 and TRBJ1-2; a possible D gene is TRBD1 (6 bases). The CDR3 consists of 15 residues. With 4 bases removed from V and 2 bases from J, the gap between germline ends came to 14 bases. Germline V CDR1 and CDR2: MDHEN, SYDVKM. The CDR3 nucleotides read TGTGCCAGCAGTTCTGTCGGACAGAGCAACTATGGCTACACCTTC. Translating it yields CASSSVGQSNYGYTF.

The chain recombines TRBV29-1 with TRBJ2-7; possible D gene TRBD2, 6 bases. The germline gives CDR1 SQVTM, CDR2 ANQGSEA. This CDR3 has 12 amino acids. V was clipped by 3 bases and J by 1 base, with 7 bases between them. This CDR3 is CSVEAGSYEQYF. The CDR3 nucleotides read TGCAGCGTTGAGGCGGGATCCTACGAGCAGTACTTC.

The V gene is TRBV19, the J gene TRBJ1-1; D gene uncertain. Trimming shortened V by 4 bases and J by 3 bases, and 15 bases separated the two germline ends. The CDR3 is made up of 15 amino acids. CDR1 and CDR2 (germline): LNHDA, SQIVND (reference sequence). This chain's CDR3 is CASSTGKGWDTEAFF. The CDR3 nucleotides read TGTGCCAGTAGTACGGGAAAGGGTTGGGACACTGAAGCTTTCTTT.

The chain combines TRBV7-9 with TRBJ1-1; D unclear. Germline V gene sequence: CDR1 SEHNR, CDR2 FQNEAQ (reference sequence). CDR3 size: 14 residues. The germline V and J ends were trimmed by 2 bases and 2 bases, with 9 bases remaining between them. CDR3 coding DNA: TGTGCCAGCAGCTTACGGTCCGCAAACACTGAAGCTTTCTTT. Amino acid sequence: CASSLRSANTEAFF.

This sequence joins TRBV6-1 and TRBJ1-2; a weak D match, TRBD1 (5 bases). The V gene's germline CDR1 is MNHNS and CDR2 SASEGT. The CDR3 runs 15 residues. V lost 2 bases and J 6 bases, leaving 16 bases between the germline ends. CDR3 region: CASSEPGLKSHGYTF. The DNA for the CDR3 is TGTGCCAGCAGTGAACCGGGACTGAAGTCTCATGGCTACACCTTC.

This chain's CDR3 is CAVTSGPYNEQFF. The CDR3 nucleotides read TGTGCTGTAACTAGCGGGCCTTACAATGAGCAGTTCTTC. V usage is TRBV19 and J usage is TRBJ2-1, with 9 nucleotides matching TRBD2. Germline V lookup: CDR1 LNHDA, CDR2 SQIVND (reference sequence). This CDR3 region has 13 residues.

The chain couples TRBV29-1 to TRBJ2-2, with 7 bases fitting TRBD1. The CDR3 is 14 amino acids. Germline loops: CDR1 SQVTM, CDR2 ANQGSEA. The junction had 7 bases not matched to a gene; V was cut back by 8 bases and J by 1 base. CDR3 coding DNA: TGCAGCTTTATACAGGGGAGGAACACCGGGGAGCTGTTTTTT. Encoded protein: CSFIQGRNTGELFF.

The V and J genes are TRBV6-5 and TRBJ2-7; a possible D gene is TRBD1 (6 bases). The germline V and J ends were trimmed by 6 bases and 0 bases, with 12 bases remaining between them. This CDR3 is built from 14 residues. Germline V CDR1 and CDR2: MNHEY, SVGAGI. The CDR3 DNA is TGTGCCAGCAGCCCCAGGGGCAGCTCCTACGAGCAGTACTTC. Protein product: CASSPRGSSYEQYF.